The entry below gives a single T cell receptor (beta chain) sequence along with its context. The specificity of this receptor is unknown. Base quality data are lacking; no much larger clone is found one base away. This specimen belongs to a study of CD8 T cells in ankylosing spondylitis (dated by TCRdb to the late 2010s). About the full investigation: The study profiled T cell receptor beta repertoires in healthy donors and ankylosing spondylitis patients to find disease-linked TCR variants. In total, the full study cohort was made up of 108 healthy donors and roughly 27 ankylosing spondylitis patients. Peripheral blood samples were taken, and synovial fluid was additionally collected from ankylosing spondylitis patients.

The germline V gene encodes CDR1 SGHRS and CDR2 YFSETQ. The CDR3 holds 15 amino acids from the cysteine to the phenylalanine. The read is trimmed to its CDR3 DNA, 45 bases read in frame from base 1. Trimming takes 4 bases from V and 7 bases from J, and the germline ends sit 17 bases apart. The sample was run on an Illumina HiSeq 2500. TCR beta libraries were prepared by quantitative 5'-RACE with molecular barcodes. As for how the authors treated the data: A new computational method based on a probabilistic model of VDJ rearrangement was used to identify disease-linked TCR variants. TCRdb redid the processing of the public reads, applying fastp at Q25 and MiXCR, and retained in-frame beta chains. Merged by CDR3 protein, the rows form single entries marked with the most common genes and DNA. V and J calls and clone size were set by TCRdb, not the authors. The sample contains 200,000 to 250,000 distinct CDR3 sequences, around a tenth of them found a single time. The ten largest account for 6% to 8% of the sample.

Broad study findings and their caveats: Blood from ankylosing spondylitis patients appeared to be characterized by a TCR beta motif made up of eight highly homologous amino acid variants. In peripheral blood, the disease-linked clones were found at relatively low frequencies and had a CD8+ phenotype. The disease-linked clones were reported to be significantly enriched in matched synovial fluid samples from ankylosing spondylitis patients. Some of the motif variants had been reported before in the synovial fluid and blood of reactive arthritis patients, a finding that suggests common disease-initiation mechanisms.

This clonotype originated in a male donor with ankylosing spondylitis or in good health (not recorded which). The sequenced sample was blood, either unsorted or a sorted T cell fraction (not recorded which). The V and J genes are TRBV5-1 and TRBJ1-4; the D gene cannot be named for sure. The nucleotide sequence reads as follows: TGCGCCAGCAGCCCAGGCCTCTACTCCCCTGAAAAACTGTTTTTT. Its protein reads: CASSPGLYSPEKLFF.